The subject of this entry is one T cell receptor beta chain. The antigen is not known. Measured with immunoSEQ multiplex PCR; TCRdb has only the in-frame clones, and not every one. Here the sample spans 20,000 to 25,000 clones, around 65% being singletons. V trimming: 6 bases; J trimming: 5 bases; junction bases outside the gene matches: 13. The CDR3 extends over 16 amino acids. CDR1 LNHDA and CDR2 SQIVND come from the germline V gene (reference sequence). The data stem from a study of PD-1 blockade in classical Hodgkin lymphoma. The study, taken as a whole, reports: Some patients started nivolumab under 1 year after ASCT, and they were excluded. Healthy donors reportedly exceeded newly diagnosed patients in baseline TCR diversity.

There was relapse after autologous stem cell transplantation in every patient, and there was variation in brentuximab vedotin exposure. This clonotype originated in a human donor with classical Hodgkin lymphoma. This specimen consisted of peripheral blood mononuclear cells (PBMCs), obtained at baseline. The chain uses TRBV19 and TRBJ1-1; 9 nucleotides match TRBD1. The chain's CDR3 is CASRKGVQGARTEAFF. The DNA for the CDR3 is TGTGCCAGTAGGAAAGGAGTACAGGGGGCGCGGACTGAAGCTTTCTTT.